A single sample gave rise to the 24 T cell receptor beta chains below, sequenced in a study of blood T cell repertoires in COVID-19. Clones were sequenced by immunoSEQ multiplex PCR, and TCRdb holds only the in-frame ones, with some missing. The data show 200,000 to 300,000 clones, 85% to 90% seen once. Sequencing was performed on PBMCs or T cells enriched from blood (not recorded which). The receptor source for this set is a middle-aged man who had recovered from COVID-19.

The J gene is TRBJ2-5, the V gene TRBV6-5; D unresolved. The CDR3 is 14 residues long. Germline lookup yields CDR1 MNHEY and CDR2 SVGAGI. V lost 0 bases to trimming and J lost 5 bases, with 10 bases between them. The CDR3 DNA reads TGTGCCAGCAGTTACTCTGGGTCGCGGGAGACCCAGTACTTC. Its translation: CASSYSGSRETQYF.

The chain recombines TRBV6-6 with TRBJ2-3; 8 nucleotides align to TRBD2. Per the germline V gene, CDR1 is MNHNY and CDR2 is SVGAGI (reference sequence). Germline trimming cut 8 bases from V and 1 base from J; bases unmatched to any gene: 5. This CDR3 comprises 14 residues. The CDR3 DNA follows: TGTGCCAGCCGGGCGGGAGGCCGCACAGATACGCAGTATTTT. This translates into CASRAGGRTDTQYF.

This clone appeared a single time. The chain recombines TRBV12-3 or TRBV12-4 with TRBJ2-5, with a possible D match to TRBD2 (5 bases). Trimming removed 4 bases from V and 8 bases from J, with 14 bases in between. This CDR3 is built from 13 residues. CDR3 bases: TGTGCCAGCAGTTCTAGCCTGGTGGAAACCCAGTACTTC. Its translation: CASSSSLVETQYF.

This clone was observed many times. The CDR3 is CASSLGQGGSEKLFF. The CDR3 DNA reads as TGTGCCAGCAGCTTGGGACAGGGAGGAAGTGAAAAACTGTTTTTT. This sequence joins TRBV5-8 and TRBJ1-4; 7 nucleotides line up with TRBD1. From germline, CDR1 is SGHTS and CDR2 YDEGEE. Unmatched junction bases numbered 6, after V lost 0 bases and J lost 7 bases. This CDR3 comprises 15 residues.

In DNA form, the CDR3 reads TGTGCCAGCAGTGAAGCGGGAGGGGGCACAGATACGCAGTATTTT. Translated: CASSEAGGGTDTQYF. V gene TRBV6-1 combines with J gene TRBJ2-3; 7 bases are shared with TRBD2. The germline V gene encodes CDR1 MNHNS and CDR2 SASEGT. With 0 bases clipped from V and 1 base from J, the junction kept 1 base outside the gene matches. The CDR3 consists of 15 residues.

This CDR3 is CASSHLDRGRTEAFF. As DNA, the CDR3 is TGTGCCAGCAGCCATCTGGACAGGGGGCGAACTGAAGCTTTCTTT. The gene calls are TRBV9 and TRBJ1-1, with 11 positions matching TRBD1. Losses at the gene ends were 4 bases for V and 5 bases for J; bases not matched to a gene: 7. In germline, CDR1 is SGDLS, CDR2 YYNGEE. CDR3 length: 15 residues.

CDR3 amino acids: CASSKGQAYNQPQHF. The CDR3 nucleotides read TGTGCCAGTAGTAAGGGACAGGCATACAATCAGCCCCAGCATTTT. This chain joins TRBV19 and TRBJ1-5, with 8 bases aligning to TRBD1. The length of the CDR3 is 15 residues. Unmatched junction bases numbered 5, after V lost 4 bases and J lost 3 bases. The V gene's germline CDR1 is LNHDA and CDR2 SQIVND (reference sequence).

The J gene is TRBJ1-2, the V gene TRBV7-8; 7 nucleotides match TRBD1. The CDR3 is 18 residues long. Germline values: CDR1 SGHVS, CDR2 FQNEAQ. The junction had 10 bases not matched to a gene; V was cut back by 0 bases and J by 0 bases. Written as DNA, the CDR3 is TGTGCCAGCAGCTTAGCGATTCGGGACAGCCCTGCTAACTATGGCTACACCTTC. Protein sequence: CASSLAIRDSPANYGYTF.

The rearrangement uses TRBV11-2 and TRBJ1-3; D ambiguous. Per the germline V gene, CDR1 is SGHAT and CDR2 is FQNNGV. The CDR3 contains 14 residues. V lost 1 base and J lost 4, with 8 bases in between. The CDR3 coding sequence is TGTGCCAGCAGCTTAGTCTCGACAGGAAACACCATATATTTT. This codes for CASSLVSTGNTIYF.

The CDR3 region has the DNA TGTGCCAGCAGTGAGGGACAGTCCTACGAGCAGTACTTC. Translating it yields CASSEGQSYEQYF. The chain couples TRBV27 to TRBJ2-7, with 7 bases that match TRBD1. Germline loops: CDR1 MNHEY, CDR2 SMNVEV (reference sequence). This CDR3 comprises 13 residues. J lost 1 base, V lost 5 bases, and 2 bases had no gene match.

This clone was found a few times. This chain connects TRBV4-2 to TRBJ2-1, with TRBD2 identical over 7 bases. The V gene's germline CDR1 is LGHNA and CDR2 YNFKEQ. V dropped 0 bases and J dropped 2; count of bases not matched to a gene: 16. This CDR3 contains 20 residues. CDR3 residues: CASSQERGGMLSNTYNEQFF. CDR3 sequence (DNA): TGTGCCAGCAGCCAAGAAAGGGGAGGGATGCTAAGCAACACCTACAATGAGCAGTTCTTC.

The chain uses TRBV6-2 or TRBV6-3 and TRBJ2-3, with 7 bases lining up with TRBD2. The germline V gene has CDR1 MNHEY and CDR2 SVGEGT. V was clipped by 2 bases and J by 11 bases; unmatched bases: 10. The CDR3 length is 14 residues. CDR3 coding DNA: TGTGCCAGCAGTTACCTTGGGAGGGCTCCCGAGCAGTATTTT. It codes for CASSYLGRAPEQYF.

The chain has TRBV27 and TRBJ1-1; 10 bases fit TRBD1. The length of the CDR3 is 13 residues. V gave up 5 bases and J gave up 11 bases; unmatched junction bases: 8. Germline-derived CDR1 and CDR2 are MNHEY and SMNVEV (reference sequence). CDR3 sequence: CASSTRTGGLAFF. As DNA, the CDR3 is TGTGCCAGCAGTACCCGGACAGGGGGTCTGGCTTTCTTT.

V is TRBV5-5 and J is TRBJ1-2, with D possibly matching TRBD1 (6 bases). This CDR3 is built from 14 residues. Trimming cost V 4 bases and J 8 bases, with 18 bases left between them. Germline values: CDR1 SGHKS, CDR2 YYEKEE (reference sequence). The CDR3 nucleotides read TGTGCCAGCAGCGGGGGCCACAGGGCCCAAGGCTACACCTTC. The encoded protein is CASSGGHRAQGYTF.

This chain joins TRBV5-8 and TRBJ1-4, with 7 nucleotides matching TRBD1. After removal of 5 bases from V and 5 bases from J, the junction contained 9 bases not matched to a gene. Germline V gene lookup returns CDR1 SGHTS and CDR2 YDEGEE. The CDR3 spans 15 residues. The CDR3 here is CASSSNRGLNEKLFF. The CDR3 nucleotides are TGTGCCAGCAGTTCTAACAGGGGATTAAATGAAAAACTGTTTTTT.

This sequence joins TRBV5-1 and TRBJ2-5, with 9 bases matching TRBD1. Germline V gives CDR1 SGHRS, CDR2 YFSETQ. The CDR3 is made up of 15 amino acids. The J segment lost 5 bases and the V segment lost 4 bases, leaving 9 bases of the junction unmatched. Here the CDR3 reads CASSTTGTGFETQYF. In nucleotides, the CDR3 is TGCGCCAGCAGCACGACCGGGACAGGGTTTGAGACCCAGTACTTC. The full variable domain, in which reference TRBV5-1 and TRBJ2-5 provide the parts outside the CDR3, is KAGVTQTPRYLIKTRGQQVTLSCSPISGHRSVSWYQQTPGQGLQFLFEYFSETQRNKGNFPGRFSGRQFSNSRSEMNVSTLELGDSALYLCASSTTGTGFETQYFGPGTRLLVL.

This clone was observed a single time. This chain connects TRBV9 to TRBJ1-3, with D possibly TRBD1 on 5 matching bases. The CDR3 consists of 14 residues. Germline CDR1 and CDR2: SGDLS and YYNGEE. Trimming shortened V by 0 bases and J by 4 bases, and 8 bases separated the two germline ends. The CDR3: CASSVDYRGNTIYF. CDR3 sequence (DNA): TGTGCCAGCAGCGTAGATTACAGGGGAAACACCATATATTTT.

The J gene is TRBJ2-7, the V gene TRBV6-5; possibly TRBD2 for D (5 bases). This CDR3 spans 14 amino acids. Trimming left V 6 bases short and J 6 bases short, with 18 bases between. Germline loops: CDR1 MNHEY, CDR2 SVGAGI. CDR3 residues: CASSLGMLSAEQYF. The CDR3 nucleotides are TGTGCCAGCAGCCTCGGGATGTTGTCCGCCGAGCAGTACTTC.

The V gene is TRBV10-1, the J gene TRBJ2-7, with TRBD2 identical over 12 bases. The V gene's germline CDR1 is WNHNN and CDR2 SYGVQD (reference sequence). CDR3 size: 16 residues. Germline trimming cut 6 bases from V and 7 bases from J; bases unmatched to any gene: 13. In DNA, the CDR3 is TGCGCCAGCAGCCGTGGACTAGCGGGGAGGCGTCGGGAGCAGTACTTC. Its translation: CASSRGLAGRRREQYF.

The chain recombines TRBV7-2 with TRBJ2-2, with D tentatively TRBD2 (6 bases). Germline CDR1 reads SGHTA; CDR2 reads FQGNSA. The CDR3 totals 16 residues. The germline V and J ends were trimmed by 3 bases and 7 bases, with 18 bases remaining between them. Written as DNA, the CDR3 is TGTGCCAGCAGCTTCAGACTAGGGTACAAGGTCGGGGAGCTGTTTTTT. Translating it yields CASSFRLGYKVGELFF.

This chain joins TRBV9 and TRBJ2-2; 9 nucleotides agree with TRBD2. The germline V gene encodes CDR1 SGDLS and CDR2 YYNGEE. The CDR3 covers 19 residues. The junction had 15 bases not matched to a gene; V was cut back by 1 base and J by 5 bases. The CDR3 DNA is TGTGCCAGCAGCGTACCGTCCCTGAAAGCGGGGGGAATTACCGGGGAGCTGTTTTTT. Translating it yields CASSVPSLKAGGITGELFF.

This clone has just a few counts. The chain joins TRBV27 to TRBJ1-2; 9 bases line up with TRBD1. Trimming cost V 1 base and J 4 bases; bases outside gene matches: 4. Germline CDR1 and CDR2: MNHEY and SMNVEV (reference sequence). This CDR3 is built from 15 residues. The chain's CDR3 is CASSLFGTGTYGYTF. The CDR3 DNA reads TGTGCCAGCAGTTTATTCGGGACAGGGACCTATGGCTACACCTTC.

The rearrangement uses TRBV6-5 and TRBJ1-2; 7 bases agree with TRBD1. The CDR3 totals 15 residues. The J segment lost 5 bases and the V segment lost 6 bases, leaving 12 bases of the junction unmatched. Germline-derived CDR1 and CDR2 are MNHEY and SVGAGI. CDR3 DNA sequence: TGTGCCAGCAGACGACAGGGATGGGGGGTATATGGCTACACCTTC. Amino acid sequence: CASRRQGWGVYGYTF.

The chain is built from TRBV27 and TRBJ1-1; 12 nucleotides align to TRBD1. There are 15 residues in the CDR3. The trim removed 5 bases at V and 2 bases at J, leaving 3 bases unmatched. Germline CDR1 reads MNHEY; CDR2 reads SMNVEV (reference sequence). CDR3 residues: CASSPGTGGNTEAFF. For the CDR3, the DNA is TGTGCCAGCAGTCCGGGGACAGGGGGCAACACTGAAGCTTTCTTT.